This T cell receptor beta chain was identified during a study of cytomegalovirus exposure and HLA in healthy donors. Overall study findings and caveats: The study found most TCR sequences rare, yet found some public TCRs in many donors.

Note on this clone: Its specificity is not known.

CDR3 length: 14 residues. V shed 6 bases, J shed 8 bases, and the junction held 8 bases outside the gene matches. Germline CDR1 reads SNHLY; CDR2 reads FYNNEI. TCRdb's table, derived via immunoSEQ multiplex PCR, lists solely in-frame clones and lacks some. The sample includes about 98,000 clones, around 90% of them seen just once. This chain uses TRBV2 with TRBJ1-4, with TRBD1 matching over 8 bases. The origin of this receptor is a woman aged 25 to 39 in good health and CMV-seronegative. Sequenced input: PBMCs. The CDR3 DNA sequence: TGTGCCAGCAGGCCCGGGACAGGAGAAGAAAAACTGTTTTTT. Its translation is CASRPGTGEEKLFF. Full variable domain (outside the CDR3, taken from reference TRBV2 and TRBJ1-4): EPEVTQTPSHQVTQMGQEVILRCVPISNHLYFYWYRQILGQKVEFLVSFYNNEISEKSEIFDDQFSVERPDGSNFTLKIRSTKLEDSAMYFCASRPGTGEEKLFFGSGTQLSVL.